One sample yielded the 8 T cell receptor beta chains listed below, sequenced in a study of beta chain features in type 1 diabetes. What was sequenced were expressed TCRB transcripts, since all of the isolated RNA had been reverse transcribed. Here immunoSEQ multiplex PCR was the method, and the copy in TCRdb shows in-frame clones only, minus some. This table has around 500,000 clones, approximately 10% appearing once. The sequenced sample consisted of naive CD4+ T cells from blood. These receptors came from a woman younger than 35 in good health.

The rearrangement uses TRBV5-1 and TRBJ2-7, with D perhaps matching TRBD1 (6 bases). This CDR3 spans 16 amino acids. CDR1 is SGHRS and CDR2 is YFSETQ in the germline V gene. The V and J ends lost 0 bases and 2 bases respectively, with 15 bases between them. The CDR3: CASSLDGRAGAYEQYF. The CDR3 region has the DNA TGCGCCAGCAGCTTGGATGGCCGAGCAGGGGCCTACGAGCAGTACTTC.

The sample holds a few counts of this clone. This chain connects TRBV7-2 to TRBJ2-2; D might be TRBD1 or TRBD2, each matching 5 bases. Germline CDR1 reads SGHTA; CDR2 reads FQGNSA. This CDR3 is built from 12 residues. The ends were cut back, 3 bases at V and 8 bases at J, with 7 bases in the middle. The CDR3 protein is CASSFGTGELFF. The CDR3, as DNA: TGTGCCAGCAGCTTTGGGACGGGGGAGCTGTTTTTT.

For this clone: The junction differs from germline at one of its ends, possibly a read error. This chain uses TRBV7-3 with TRBJ2-1; 10 bases match TRBD2. The CDR3 extends over 16 amino acids. Germline lookup yields CDR1 SGHTA and CDR2 FQGTGA. CDR3 sequence: CASSLTLAGTYNEQFF. CDR3 bases: TGTGCCAGCAGCTTAACACTAGCGGGGACCTATAATGAGCAGTTCTTC.

This chain connects TRBV6-6 to TRBJ2-2, with no clear D. Trimming pared 0 bases from V and 5 bases from J, leaving 10 bases between. In germline, CDR1 is MNHNY, CDR2 SVGAGI (reference sequence). CDR3 length equals 15 residues. This chain's CDR3 is CASSYSSLGTGELFF. The CDR3 nucleotides read TGTGCCAGCAGTTACTCTTCTTTAGGGACCGGGGAGCTGTTTTTT.

The V and J genes are TRBV7-9 and TRBJ2-3, with TRBD2 identical over 9 bases. This CDR3 has 15 amino acids. Germline trimming cut 1 base from V and 2 bases from J; bases unmatched to any gene: 1. Germline CDR1 and CDR2: SEHNR and FQNEAQ (reference sequence). The CDR3 DNA sequence: TGTGCCAGCAGCTTAGAGGGACTAGCCACAGATACGCAGTATTTT. Its protein is CASSLEGLATDTQYF.

This clone was detected a few times. The chain recombines TRBV7-2 with TRBJ1-4; D ambiguous. Germline CDR1 and CDR2: SGHTA and FQGNSA. Trimming stripped 0 bases from V and 1 base from J, with 6 bases between. The CDR3 length is 15 residues. The DNA for the CDR3 is TGTGCCAGCAGCTTAGCCGGAAGAACTAATGAAAAACTGTTTTTT. It translates to CASSLAGRTNEKLFF.

This clone appeared a few times. The V gene is TRBV29-1, the J gene TRBJ2-5; 8 bases agree with TRBD1. Trimming cost V 6 bases and J 4 bases; bases outside gene matches: 4. This CDR3 is 12 amino acids long. From germline, CDR1 is SQVTM and CDR2 ANQGSEA. This CDR3 reads CSVNRGVETQYF. The CDR3 coding sequence is TGCAGCGTAAACAGGGGGGTAGAGACCCAGTACTTC.

This clone was picked up a small number of times. Other DNA sequences in the sample encode the same CDR3. J is TRBJ2-5 and V is TRBV18, with D hard to call. Trimming pared 6 bases from V and 2 bases from J, leaving 10 bases between. Germline V CDR1 and CDR2: KGHSH, LQKENI. The CDR3 length is 13 residues. In DNA, the CDR3 is TGTGCCAGCTCCCCCGGGCAGCAAGAGACCCAGTACTTC. Translating gives CASSPGQQETQYF. Together with reference TRBV18 and TRBJ2-5, the CDR3 gives the full variable domain: NAGVMQNPRHLVRRRGQEARLRCSPMKGHSHVYWYRQLPEEGLKFMVYLQKENIIDESGMPKERFSAEFPKEGPSILRIQQVVRGDSAAYFCASSPGQQETQYFGPGTRLLVL.